The rows below give T cell receptor beta chains drawn from one sample of a study of beta chain features in type 1 diabetes. The protocol was immunoSEQ multiplex PCR, while the TCRdb copy is restricted to in-frame clones and leaves out a portion. The repertoire holds 860,000 or so clones, with roughly a sixth as singletons. The source material was naive CD4+ T cells from blood. These receptors were collected from a woman aged 18-30 years in good health. Each CDR3 is given with its conserved first and last residue. A D gene is named only where the DNA matches it firmly. Clone size, where shown, is once, few, many, or a class for clones that have expanded.

clone_size j_call d_call cdr3_length v_call cdr3_aa cdr3_nt
. TRBJ1-1 . 16 TRBV7-2 CASSTHLGPGGTEAFF TGTGCCAGCAGCACACATCTAGGTCCGGGAGGAACTGAAGCTTTCTTT
. TRBJ2-1 . 15 TRBV11-3 CASSPSGSGYNEQFF TGTGCCAGCAGCCCAAGCGGGTCTGGCTACAATGAGCAGTTCTTC
. TRBJ2-5 TRBD1 18 TRBV4-1 CASSQFYPGQGIGETQYF TGCGCCAGCAGCCAATTCTATCCGGGACAGGGGATCGGAGAGACCCAGTACTTC
. TRBJ2-7 TRBD1 15 TRBV6-1 CASRADRGVSYEQYF TGTGCCAGCAGGGCCGACAGGGGGGTGTCCTACGAGCAGTACTTC
. TRBJ1-2 . 12 TRBV7-9 CASSSGYDGYTF TGTGCCAGCAGCTCAGGGTACGACGGCTACACCTTC
. TRBJ2-1 TRBD1 17 TRBV7-2 CASSSRHGQGVDNEQFF TGTGCCAGCAGCTCACGACACGGACAGGGGGTCGACAATGAGCAGTTCTTC
. TRBJ2-2 TRBD2 16 TRBV19 CASSSPGTSGNGELFF TGTGCCAGTAGTTCCCCCGGGACTAGCGGGAACGGGGAGCTGTTTTTT
. TRBJ2-3 TRBD2 16 TRBV9 CASSGSGISSTDTQYF TGTGCCAGCAGCGGTAGCGGGATCTCTAGCACAGATACGCAGTATTTT
few TRBJ2-3 . 16 TRBV6-5 CASSYGSSFGTDTQYF TGTGCCAGCAGTTACGGGAGCTCCTTCGGCACAGATACGCAGTATTTT
few TRBJ2-7 . 16 TRBV5-6 CASSLKALQSSYEQYF TGTGCCAGCAGCTTGAAGGCTCTACAGAGCTCCTACGAGCAGTACTTC
few TRBJ2-1 TRBD2 13 TRBV5-4 CASSWASGNEQFF TGTGCCAGCAGCTGGGCTAGCGGGAATGAGCAGTTCTTC
few TRBJ2-7 . 15 TRBV27 CASSSTRAFIDEQYF TGTGCCAGCAGTTCAACGAGGGCATTTATAGACGAGCAGTACTTC
few TRBJ2-1 TRBD2 16 TRBV5-4 CASSSGGTSGYNEQFF TGTGCCAGCAGCTCGGGGGGGACTAGCGGCTACAATGAGCAGTTCTTC
. TRBJ2-1 . 12 TRBV2 CASREQDNEQFF TGTGCCAGCAGGGAGCAGGACAATGAGCAGTTCTTC
. TRBJ1-3 . 14 TRBV15 CATSSGQRPGTIYF TGTGCCACCAGCAGTGGGCAGCGACCGGGCACCATATATTTT
. TRBJ1-1 . 12 TRBV27 CASKGRGTEAFF TGTGCCAGCAAGGGACGAGGGACTGAAGCTTTCTTT
few TRBJ2-7 . 12 TRBV28 CASTSPKYEQYF TGTGCCAGTACGTCACCCAAGTACGAGCAGTACTTC
. TRBJ2-5 . 14 TRBV19 CASSRTGGQETQYF TGTGCCAGTAGTCGTACCGGGGGCCAAGAGACCCAGTACTTC
. TRBJ2-3 TRBD2 15 TRBV29-1 CSVTHGSLAGGIQYF TGCAGCGTTACCCACGGGTCCCTAGCGGGAGGAATTCAGTATTTT
few TRBJ2-1 TRBD1 14 TRBV6-5 CASSRQGIFPEQFF TGTGCCAGCAGTCGACAGGGGATTTTCCCTGAGCAGTTCTTC
few TRBJ2-7 . 13 TRBV9 CASSSRVGYEQYF TGTGCCAGCAGCTCCCGTGTAGGATACGAGCAGTACTTC
. TRBJ2-4 TRBD2 16 TRBV15 CATSRDAHSGGNIQYF TGTGCCACCAGCAGAGATGCGCACAGCGGGGGAAACATTCAGTACTTC
few TRBJ2-7 . 17 TRBV5-1 CASSLLTHRAASYEQYF TGCGCCAGCAGCTTGCTGACACACCGGGCAGCCTCCTACGAGCAGTACTTC
. TRBJ2-3 TRBD2 17 TRBV9 CASSNRGAGTTAGTQYF TGTGCCAGCAGCAACCGGGGAGCCGGGACTACTGCAGGTACGCAGTATTTT
few TRBJ1-2 TRBD1 13 TRBV2 CASKGQSLGGYTF TGTGCCAGCAAGGGACAGAGCCTGGGAGGCTACACCTTC
. TRBJ2-3 TRBD1 14 TRBV2 CASSPDRAVDTQYF TGTGCCAGCAGTCCGGACAGGGCGGTAGATACGCAGTATTTT
. TRBJ2-5 . 15 TRBV7-2 CASSPTPLEEETQYF TGTGCCAGCAGCCCCACCCCACTAGAGGAAGAGACCCAGTACTTC
. TRBJ2-4 . 16 TRBV7-9 CASSLGQGLAKNIQYF TGTGCCAGCAGCTTAGGGCAGGGATTAGCCAAAAACATTCAGTACTTC
few TRBJ2-1 TRBD1 16 TRBV18 CASSPPTGVKNNEQFF TGTGCCAGCTCACCCCCTACAGGGGTAAAGAACAATGAGCAGTTCTTC
few TRBJ2-7 . 11 TRBV11-2 CASSEQYEQYF TGTGCCAGCAGCGAACAGTACGAGCAGTACTTC
few TRBJ2-6 . 15 TRBV28 CASSLAGSGANVLTF TGTGCCAGCAGTTTGGCCGGGTCTGGGGCCAACGTCCTGACTTTC
. TRBJ2-3 . 14 TRBV7-3 CASSLLTATDTQYF TGTGCCAGCAGCTTATTGACTGCCACAGATACGCAGTATTTT
. TRBJ1-1 . 16 TRBV4-2 CASSQAKMSMNTEAFF TGTGCCAGCAGCCAAGCGAAGATGAGCATGAACACTGAAGCTTTCTTT
. TRBJ2-1 TRBD2 15 TRBV11-1 CASSLDGRVYNEQFF TGTGCCAGCAGCTTAGACGGGAGGGTCTACAATGAGCAGTTCTTC
few TRBJ2-1 . 15 TRBV29-1 CSGRGTPSSYNEQFF TGCAGCGGAAGGGGGACGCCAAGCTCCTACAATGAGCAGTTCTTC
. TRBJ2-3 TRBD1 16 TRBV7-9 CASSLYRTGSTDTQYF TGTGCCAGCAGCTTATATCGGACAGGGAGCACAGATACGCAGTATTTT
few TRBJ2-1 TRBD2 14 TRBV5-1 CASSMGGRSPEQFF TGCGCCAGCAGCATGGGCGGGAGGAGTCCTGAGCAGTTCTTC
. TRBJ2-7 . 16 TRBV10-3 CAISEPGLPLSYEQYF TGTGCCATCAGTGAGCCGGGCCTCCCCCTTTCCTACGAGCAGTACTTC
few TRBJ1-5 . 16 TRBV28 CASSLSAGYNNQPQHF TGTGCCAGCAGTTTATCGGCAGGTTATAACAATCAGCCCCAGCATTTT
few TRBJ1-4 TRBD1 16 TRBV6-6 CASSSGQGITNEKLFF TGTGCCAGCAGCTCAGGACAGGGTATAACTAATGAAAAACTGTTTTTT
few TRBJ2-7 TRBD1 13 TRBV4-3 CASSHRTGDEQYF TGCGCCAGCAGCCACAGGACAGGGGACGAGCAGTACTTC
few TRBJ2-7 . 12 TRBV28 CASSLPGWRQYF TGTGCCAGCAGTCTCCCCGGTTGGAGGCAGTACTTC
. TRBJ2-5 TRBD2 13 TRBV5-4 CASSPLAEETQYF TGTGCCAGCAGCCCTCTAGCGGAAGAGACCCAGTACTTC
. TRBJ2-1 . 15 TRBV5-1 CASSLIAGANNEQFF TGCGCCAGCAGCTTGATTGCGGGGGCGAACAATGAGCAGTTCTTC
few TRBJ1-5 . 15 TRBV6-1 CASLPGRVGNQPQHF TGTGCCAGTCTCCCCGGTCGGGTTGGCAATCAGCCCCAGCATTTT
few TRBJ2-3 TRBD2 17 TRBV23-1 CASISPVLAGGFDTQYF TGCGCCAGCATCTCCCCCGTCCTAGCGGGAGGTTTCGATACGCAGTATTTT
few TRBJ2-5 TRBD2 16 TRBV7-9 CASSSGSGSRQETQYF TGTGCCAGCAGCTCAGGAAGCGGGAGTCGGCAAGAGACCCAGTACTTC
. TRBJ1-2 . 13 TRBV19 CASSRDIPYGYTF TGTGCCTCCAGCCGGGACATTCCTTATGGCTACACCTTC
. TRBJ2-3 TRBD2 16 TRBV5-1 CASSLSPSGTTDTQYF TGCGCCAGCAGCTTGTCGCCTAGCGGGACTACAGATACGCAGTATTTT
few TRBJ2-1 TRBD2 17 TRBV19 CASSREGLTSSYNEQFF TGTGCCAGTAGTAGGGAGGGCCTGACAAGCTCCTACAATGAGCAGTTCTTC
. TRBJ1-1 . 12 TRBV6-5 CACRGANTEAFF TGTGCCTGCCGCGGGGCGAACACTGAAGCTTTCTTT
few TRBJ2-1 TRBD2 16 TRBV2 CASSEILGLAGNEQFF TGTGCCAGCAGTGAGATACTGGGACTAGCGGGAAATGAGCAGTTCTTC
. TRBJ2-1 TRBD2 14 TRBV11-2 CASSPQSSGNEQFF TGTGCCAGCAGCCCGCAATCTAGCGGGAATGAGCAGTTCTTC
. TRBJ2-6 . 13 TRBV5-1 CASSLDGANVLTF TGCGCCAGCAGCTTAGATGGGGCCAACGTCCTGACTTTC
few TRBJ2-1 TRBD2 15 TRBV7-9 CASSLPGLPYNEQFF TGTGCCAGCAGCTTACCGGGACTACCCTACAATGAGCAGTTCTTC
few TRBJ2-6 . 14 TRBV7-2 CASSRNTGANVLTF TGTGCCAGCAGCCGAAATACTGGGGCCAACGTCCTGACTTTC
few TRBJ2-4 TRBD2 15 TRBV18 CASSPVAGVLNIQYF TGTGCCAGCTCACCAGTAGCGGGAGTACTGAACATTCAGTACTTC
few TRBJ1-5 . 13 TRBV28 CASGRVLYQPQHF TGTGCCAGCGGCAGGGTGCTGTATCAGCCCCAGCATTTT
. TRBJ2-4 TRBD1 19 TRBV5-1 CASSTGTGTGGMAKNIQHF TGCGCCAGCAGCACCGGAACGGGGACAGGGGGCATGGCCAAAAACATTCAGCACTTC